This T cell receptor beta chain was retrieved from a study of a mutant IDH1 vaccine in newly diagnosed glioma (dated by TCRdb to the early 2020s). Notes on the research overall: In the chemotherapy-containing groups, vaccination started alongside temozolomide cycles, whereas in patients who had radiotherapy alone it started 4-6 weeks after radiotherapy. Peripheral blood was collected at six visits: V03 (baseline), V05, V07, V10, V12 and V13. Before enrollment, most patients had been given radiochemotherapy with temozolomide as standard therapy, while the rest had received either radiotherapy alone or temozolomide alone. Of the 30 to 35 patients who were treated, about 60% were male and about 40% were female, and the mean age was approximately 40 years. The week-35 safety follow-up took place at visit V12, and the week-47 end of study took place at visit V13. Longitudinal TCRB deep sequencing was performed for 20 to 25 treated patients wherever samples were available for exploratory analyses. What the work shows at the level of the full study, not this receptor alone: Pseudoprogression appeared unrelated to alterations in the top peripheral T cell clonotypes detected by TCRB sequencing. The authors stated that sample limitations prevented analyses of patient blood samples from being reproduced. PBMC samples for TCRB deep sequencing were selected based on availability. Vaccine-induced immune responses across multiple MHC alleles were detected in approximately 93% of patients.

A remark on this clone: What this receptor recognizes is not known. No base-level quality is on record; no much larger clone is a single base apart.

The CDR3 contains 16 residues, cysteine and phenylalanine counted. Solely the CDR3 DNA is kept, with 48 bases framed from the first base. The germline V and J ends show losses of 0 bases and 4 bases respectively, and no gene match explains 8 bases of the junction. CDR1 and CDR2 are read off the germline V gene as SGHDT and YYEEEE. Explained via the paper, the time point label denotes: week 35, safety follow-up. Each vaccine dose was 300 ug of a 20-mer mutant IDH1 peptide in Montanide, given subcutaneously with topical imiquimod. Patients received eight vaccinations in weeks 1, 3, 5, 7, 11, 15, 19 and 23, corresponding to visits V03 through V10. Newly diagnosed WHO grade 3 or 4 IDH1-mutant astrocytomas showing loss of nuclear ATRX were present in the donors. The samples were drawn from NOA16, a multicentre, single-arm, open-label phase I trial in Germany that tested a mutant IDH1 peptide vaccine in humans for the first time. The DNeasy Blood and Tissue Kit was used to extract genomic DNA from EDTA blood for TCRB sequencing.

Library preparation was by the immunoSEQ multiplex PCR assay. Rearranged TCR beta chain sequences were amplified with the hsTCRB Kit following the manufacturer's protocol. TCRB libraries were sequenced on an Illumina MiSeq. In the source study's methods: The proprietary platform of the kit vendor was used for demultiplexing, trimming and gene mapping. The table was pulled from immuneACCESS by TCRdb, which kept in-frame rearrangements only. Such tables lose some clones; where checked, under half of the loss comes from unresolved V genes, and the rest has no known cause. For V, J and clone size, that table is used; D and trimming come from the DNA. In all, the sample holds fewer than 90,000 clones, and 84% of those were seen once. Jointly, the top ten make up approximately 12% of the sample.

This chain is built from TRBV5-6 and TRBJ2-5, with 8 middle bases fitting TRBD1. Sequencing was performed on PBMCs, taken from a glioma patient whose treatment included an IDH1 peptide vaccine. The receptor was derived from a man younger than 35 with glioma. The sequenced DNA is TGTGCCAGCAGCTTGGTGTCAGGGGGCAGGGGAGAGACCCAGTACTTC. Translated, this gives CASSLVSGGRGETQYF.